These T cell receptor beta chains were read from a single sample in a study of T-cell memory formation after mild COVID-19. MiXCR, run by TCRdb on the 5' RACE reads, gives a single entry per CDR3 protein. The sample shows about 560,000 distinct CDR3 sequences, less than 25% of them seen only once. Input material: PBMCs or a T cell subset sorted from them (not recorded which). These receptors were obtained from an adult woman who had mild COVID-19 (a few samples of this study predate the infection). Cell type and time point are not known. CDR3s include the opening cysteine and the closing phenylalanine or tryptophan. Fields, in order: V gene, J gene, clone size, CDR3 protein. Expanded clones are given a class, and other clones once, few, many or no size at all.

V gene: TRBV3-1; J gene: TRBJ1-1; clone size: few; CDR3 protein: CASSQPQGNTEAFF
V gene: TRBV5-1; J gene: TRBJ2-1; clone size: .; CDR3 protein: CASSLEVGAGAYNEQFF
V gene: TRBV29-1; J gene: TRBJ2-3; clone size: many; CDR3 protein: CSVRAPSTDTQYF
V gene: TRBV7-2; J gene: TRBJ1-1; clone size: once; CDR3 protein: CASSLSAGFNTEAFF
V gene: TRBV5-4; J gene: TRBJ1-2; clone size: .; CDR3 protein: CASSIRQGWRAYGYTF
V gene: TRBV6-6; J gene: TRBJ2-1; clone size: .; CDR3 protein: CASRMPGEGNNEQFF
V gene: TRBV5-1; J gene: TRBJ1-1; clone size: many; CDR3 protein: CASSLDRGTEAFF
V gene: TRBV19; J gene: TRBJ1-1; clone size: .; CDR3 protein: CASTLYGGGQGRKNTEAFF
V gene: TRBV7-7; J gene: TRBJ2-5; clone size: many; CDR3 protein: CASSPSYGTPRETQYF
V gene: TRBV12-3/TRBV12-4; J gene: TRBJ2-1; clone size: .; CDR3 protein: CASSFGGGEQFF
V gene: TRBV7-2; J gene: TRBJ2-3; clone size: few; CDR3 protein: CASSNRGRVRPDTQYF
V gene: TRBV2; J gene: TRBJ2-3; clone size: .; CDR3 protein: CASRDPGFTDTQYF
V gene: TRBV20-1; J gene: TRBJ1-2; clone size: few; CDR3 protein: CSALQGSYGYTF
V gene: TRBV19; J gene: TRBJ2-1; clone size: .; CDR3 protein: CASSMIGLAVNEQFF
V gene: TRBV18; J gene: TRBJ2-3; clone size: .; CDR3 protein: CASSPRGGRDTQYF
V gene: TRBV6-5; J gene: TRBJ2-7; clone size: few; CDR3 protein: CASSYSAHYEQYF
V gene: TRBV25-1; J gene: TRBJ2-1; clone size: .; CDR3 protein: CASSEGTSGSPNNEQFF
V gene: TRBV9; J gene: TRBJ2-3; clone size: .; CDR3 protein: CASSVGDYAPTDTQYF
V gene: TRBV7-2; J gene: TRBJ2-1; clone size: .; CDR3 protein: CASSLGGLYNEQFF
V gene: TRBV12-5; J gene: TRBJ2-1; clone size: few; CDR3 protein: CASGLALSSEQFF
V gene: TRBV24-1; J gene: TRBJ2-5; clone size: .; CDR3 protein: CATSDLRTSGSLETQYF
V gene: TRBV11-3; J gene: TRBJ2-3; clone size: .; CDR3 protein: CASSSYDLAGGPDTQYF
V gene: TRBV12-3/TRBV12-4; J gene: TRBJ2-1; clone size: few; CDR3 protein: CASSYGQSLSYNEQFF
V gene: TRBV24-1; J gene: TRBJ1-3; clone size: .; CDR3 protein: CATSDPTGNTIYF
V gene: TRBV18; J gene: TRBJ1-6; clone size: .; CDR3 protein: CASSGTGDNSPLHF
V gene: TRBV20-1; J gene: TRBJ2-3; clone size: .; CDR3 protein: CSAERGTPTDTQYF
V gene: TRBV10-3; J gene: TRBJ2-3; clone size: .; CDR3 protein: CAISESNSHTQYF
V gene: TRBV5-5; J gene: TRBJ2-5; clone size: few; CDR3 protein: CASSLGRVVETQYF
V gene: TRBV19; J gene: TRBJ2-2; clone size: .; CDR3 protein: CASSIGSRNTGELFF
V gene: TRBV12-3/TRBV12-4; J gene: TRBJ1-5; clone size: few; CDR3 protein: CASSLRSGDTPQHF
V gene: TRBV25-1; J gene: TRBJ2-2; clone size: .; CDR3 protein: CASIGSGQGNTGELFF
V gene: TRBV6-5; J gene: TRBJ2-3; clone size: .; CDR3 protein: CASRRTGNPTDTLYF
V gene: TRBV4-1; J gene: TRBJ2-3; clone size: .; CDR3 protein: CASSLQGSGSTDTQYF
V gene: TRBV10-3; J gene: TRBJ1-2; clone size: .; CDR3 protein: CAISEGLFIEGGYTF
V gene: TRBV11-2; J gene: TRBJ2-7; clone size: .; CDR3 protein: CASSTPETGFDEQYF
V gene: TRBV29-1; J gene: TRBJ2-1; clone size: many; CDR3 protein: CSVQGSAGYNEQFF
V gene: TRBV20-1; J gene: TRBJ2-7; clone size: few; CDR3 protein: CSVSRGKDYEQYF
V gene: TRBV12-3/TRBV12-4; J gene: TRBJ2-7; clone size: few; CDR3 protein: CASSRQGYYEQYF
V gene: TRBV5-1; J gene: TRBJ1-2; clone size: .; CDR3 protein: CASSLGSSHYGYTF
V gene: TRBV12-3/TRBV12-4; J gene: TRBJ1-1; clone size: .; CDR3 protein: CASSPRRGLNTEAFF
V gene: TRBV6-5; J gene: TRBJ2-5; clone size: many; CDR3 protein: CASSYSGETQYF
V gene: TRBV6-4; J gene: TRBJ2-1; clone size: .; CDR3 protein: CASSERWGGHEQFF
V gene: TRBV20-1; J gene: TRBJ1-5; clone size: .; CDR3 protein: CSARPDSNQPQHF
V gene: TRBV3-1; J gene: TRBJ1-2; clone size: .; CDR3 protein: CASSQAGAGGNYGYTF
V gene: TRBV6-5; J gene: TRBJ2-7; clone size: .; CDR3 protein: CASSTGTGVHEQYF
V gene: TRBV29-1; J gene: TRBJ2-6; clone size: .; CDR3 protein: CSVPGEGGANVLTF
V gene: TRBV28; J gene: TRBJ2-3; clone size: .; CDR3 protein: CASKRTASTDTQYF
V gene: TRBV30; J gene: TRBJ2-4; clone size: many; CDR3 protein: CAWSPSGLAALNIQYF
V gene: TRBV29-1; J gene: TRBJ2-3; clone size: once; CDR3 protein: CSVERTSGVSTDTQYF
V gene: TRBV9; J gene: TRBJ2-5; clone size: .; CDR3 protein: CASSVAGSGETQYF
V gene: TRBV27; J gene: TRBJ2-2; clone size: .; CDR3 protein: CASSLSGERVTGELFF
V gene: TRBV3-1; J gene: TRBJ2-3; clone size: .; CDR3 protein: CASSLRTGTSLTDTQYF
V gene: TRBV4-1; J gene: TRBJ2-5; clone size: few; CDR3 protein: CASSQVRKIPGQGLGETQYF